This T cell receptor beta chain was sequenced for a study of T cells in Graves' hyperthyroidism and ophthalmopathy. Not enrolled were patients with uncontrolled infection, other autoimmune disease, pregnancy or lactation. The authors obtained PBMCs from over 8 ml of fresh peripheral blood. This clonotype was counted many times. Amplified TCR beta CDR3 regions derived from RNA transcripts. The study used the HTBI primer set for a first-round RT-PCR of the TCR CDR3. TCRdb recomputed calls from the multiplex PCR reads with MiXCR, one row per CDR3 protein. Of around 600,000 distinct CDR3 sequences listed, more than 14% are singletons. The CDR3 loop spans 14 amino acids. Germline loops: CDR1 KGHSY, CDR2 FQNENV. The V segment lost 4 bases and the J segment 7 bases; nucleotides outside the gene matches: 7.

This clonotype was sampled from a woman in her 50s with Graves' ophthalmopathy. Sequenced material: blood. The rearrangement joins TRBV16 to TRBJ1-3; 7 positions match TRBD1. The CDR3 region has the DNA TGTGCCAGCAGCCCGTCGTCACAGGGGAACACCATATATTTT. It encodes CASSPSSQGNTIYF. The full variable domain, in which reference TRBV16 and TRBJ1-3 provide the parts outside the CDR3, is GEEVAQTPKHLVRGEGQKAKLYCAPIKGHSYVFWYQQVLKNEFKFLISFQNENVFDETGMPKERFSAKCLPNSPCSLEIQATKLEDSAVYFCASSPSSQGNTIYFGEGSWLTVV.